The source of this TCR beta chain is a study of T cell responses to AZD1222 COVID-19 vaccine. TCRdb's copy holds only in-frame clones and misses some; the assay was immunoSEQ multiplex PCR. Of more than 150,000 clones listed, approximately 90% are singletons. Regarding the study as a whole: Among the donors, most were white British and more were female, and clonal diversity was possibly underestimated. Baseline antibody screening turned up just a handful of seropositive AZD1222 recipients. Repertoires were obtained solely post-peak T cell response.

This clone was detected once. Its target is not known. In germline, CDR1 is SGDLS, CDR2 YYNGEE. This CDR3 is built from 14 residues. The V end lost 6 bases, the J end lost 0 bases, and 12 bases lay between the germline ends. This chain joins TRBV9 and TRBJ1-1, with D possibly TRBD1 on 6 matching bases. The origin of this receptor is an adult in good health. Sequencing used peripheral blood, obtained on day 0 of AZD1222 vaccination. Here the CDR3 reads CASTSGQMNTEAFF. In nucleotides, the CDR3 is TGTGCCAGCACATCCGGACAGATGAACACTGAAGCTTTCTTT.